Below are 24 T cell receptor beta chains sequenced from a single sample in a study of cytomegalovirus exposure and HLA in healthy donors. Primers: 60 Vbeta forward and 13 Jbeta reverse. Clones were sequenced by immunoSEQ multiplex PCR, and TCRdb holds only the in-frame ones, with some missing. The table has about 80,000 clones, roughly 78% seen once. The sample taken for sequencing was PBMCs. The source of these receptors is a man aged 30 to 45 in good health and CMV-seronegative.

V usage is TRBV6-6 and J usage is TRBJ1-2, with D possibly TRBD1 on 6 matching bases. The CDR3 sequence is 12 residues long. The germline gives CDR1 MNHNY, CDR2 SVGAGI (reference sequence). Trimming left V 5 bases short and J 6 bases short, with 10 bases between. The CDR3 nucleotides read TGTGCCAGCAGTCCGCGGGGGCATGGCTACACCTTC. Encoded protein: CASSPRGHGYTF.

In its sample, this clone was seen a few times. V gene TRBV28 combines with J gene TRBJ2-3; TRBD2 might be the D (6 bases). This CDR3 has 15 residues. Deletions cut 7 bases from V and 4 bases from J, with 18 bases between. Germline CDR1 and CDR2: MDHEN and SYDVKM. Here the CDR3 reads CASTPEEGTADTQYF. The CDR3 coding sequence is TGTGCCAGCACCCCCGAGGAGGGAACGGCAGATACGCAGTATTTT.

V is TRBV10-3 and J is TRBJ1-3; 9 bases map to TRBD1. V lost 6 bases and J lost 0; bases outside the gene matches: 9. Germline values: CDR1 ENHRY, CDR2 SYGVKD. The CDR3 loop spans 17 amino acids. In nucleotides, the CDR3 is TGTGCCATCAGGCTCGGGACAGGGAGCAACTCTGGAAACACCATATATTTT. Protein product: CAIRLGTGSNSGNTIYF.

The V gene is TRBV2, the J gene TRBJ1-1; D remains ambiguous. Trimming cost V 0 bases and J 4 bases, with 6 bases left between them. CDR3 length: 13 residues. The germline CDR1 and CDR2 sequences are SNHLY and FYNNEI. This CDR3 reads CASSEASGTEAFF. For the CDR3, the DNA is TGTGCCAGCAGTGAAGCATCGGGCACTGAAGCTTTCTTT.

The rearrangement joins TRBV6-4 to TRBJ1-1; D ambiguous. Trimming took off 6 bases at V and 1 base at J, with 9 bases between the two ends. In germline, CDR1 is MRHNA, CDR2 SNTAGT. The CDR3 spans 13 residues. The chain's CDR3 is CASSFEWNTEAFF. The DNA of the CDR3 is TGTGCCAGCAGCTTCGAGTGGAACACTGAAGCTTTCTTT.

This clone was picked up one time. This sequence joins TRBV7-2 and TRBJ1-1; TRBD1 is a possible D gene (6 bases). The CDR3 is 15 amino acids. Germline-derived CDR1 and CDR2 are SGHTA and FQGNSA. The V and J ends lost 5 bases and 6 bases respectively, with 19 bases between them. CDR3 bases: TGTGCCAGCAGCCAAAGCCGACAGGTCGGACCTGAAGCTTTCTTT. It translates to CASSQSRQVGPEAFF.

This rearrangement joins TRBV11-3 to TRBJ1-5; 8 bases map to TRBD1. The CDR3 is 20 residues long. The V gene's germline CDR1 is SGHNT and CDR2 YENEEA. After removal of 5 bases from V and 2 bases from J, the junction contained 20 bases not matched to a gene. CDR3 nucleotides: TGTGCCAGCAGCCCCGCCCGAGGGGACAGGTCCCAACGGGGCAATCAGCCCCAGCATTTT. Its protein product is CASSPARGDRSQRGNQPQHF.

DNA of the CDR3: TGTGCCAGCAGTGAATTCGTCCAGGGTGCCTACACCTTC. Amino acid sequence: CASSEFVQGAYTF. The chain has TRBV25-1 and TRBJ1-2, with D tentatively TRBD1 (5 bases). CDR1 MGHDK and CDR2 SYGVNS come from the germline V gene. The length of the CDR3 is 13 residues. V dropped 1 base and J dropped 10 bases, with 13 bases sitting between them.

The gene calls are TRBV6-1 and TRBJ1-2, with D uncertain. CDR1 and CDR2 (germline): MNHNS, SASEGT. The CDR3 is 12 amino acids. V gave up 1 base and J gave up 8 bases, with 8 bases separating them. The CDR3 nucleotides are TGTGCCAGCAGTGAAGAGGTCGGGGGCTACACCTTC. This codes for CASSEEVGGYTF.

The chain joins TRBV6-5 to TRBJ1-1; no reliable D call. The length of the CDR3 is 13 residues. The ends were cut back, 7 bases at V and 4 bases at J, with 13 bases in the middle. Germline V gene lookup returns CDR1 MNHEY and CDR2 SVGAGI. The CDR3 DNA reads TGTGCCAGCACTTCAGAGGGCCTCACTGAAGCTTTCTTT. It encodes CASTSEGLTEAFF.

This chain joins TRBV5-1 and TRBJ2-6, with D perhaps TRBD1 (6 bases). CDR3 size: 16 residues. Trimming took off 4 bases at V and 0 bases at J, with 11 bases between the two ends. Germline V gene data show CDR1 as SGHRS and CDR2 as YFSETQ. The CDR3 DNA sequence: TGCGCCAGCAGCCCCCGACAGGTCTCTGGGGCCAACGTCCTGACTTTC. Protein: CASSPRQVSGANVLTF. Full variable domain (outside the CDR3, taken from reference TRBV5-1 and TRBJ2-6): KAGVTQTPRYLIKTRGQQVTLSCSPISGHRSVSWYQQTPGQGLQFLFEYFSETQRNKGNFPGRFSGRQFSNSRSEMNVSTLELGDSALYLCASSPRQVSGANVLTFGAGSRLTVL.

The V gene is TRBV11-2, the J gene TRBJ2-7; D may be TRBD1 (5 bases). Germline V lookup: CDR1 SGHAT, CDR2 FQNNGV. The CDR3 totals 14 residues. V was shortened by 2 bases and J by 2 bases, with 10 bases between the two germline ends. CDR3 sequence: CASSLLQGPYEQYF. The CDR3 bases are TGTGCCAGCAGCTTACTTCAGGGTCCCTACGAGCAGTACTTC.

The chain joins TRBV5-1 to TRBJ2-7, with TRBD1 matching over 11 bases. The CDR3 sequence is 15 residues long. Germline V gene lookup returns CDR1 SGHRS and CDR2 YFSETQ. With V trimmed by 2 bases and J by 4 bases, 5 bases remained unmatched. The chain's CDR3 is CASSFPGQGVYEQYF. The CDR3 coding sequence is TGCGCCAGCAGCTTCCCGGGACAGGGGGTTTACGAGCAGTACTTC.

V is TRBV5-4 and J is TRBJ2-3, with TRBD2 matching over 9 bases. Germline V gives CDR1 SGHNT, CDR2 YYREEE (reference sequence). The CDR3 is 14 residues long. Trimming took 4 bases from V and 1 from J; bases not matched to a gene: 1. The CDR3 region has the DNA TGTGCCAGCAGCCGGACTAGCGGCACAGATACGCAGTATTTT. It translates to CASSRTSGTDTQYF. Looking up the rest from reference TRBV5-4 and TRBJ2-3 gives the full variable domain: ETGVTQSPTHLIKTRGQQVTLRCSSQSGHNTVSWYQQALGQGPQFIFQYYREEENGRGNFPPRFSGLQFPNYSSELNVNALELDDSALYLCASSRTSGTDTQYFGPGTRLTVL.

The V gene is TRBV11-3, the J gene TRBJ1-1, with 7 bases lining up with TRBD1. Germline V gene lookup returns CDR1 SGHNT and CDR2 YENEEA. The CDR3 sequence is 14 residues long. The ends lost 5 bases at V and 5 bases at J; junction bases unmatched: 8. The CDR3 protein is CASSDRSRGTEAFF. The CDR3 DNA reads TGTGCCAGCAGCGACCGGTCCAGGGGGACTGAAGCTTTCTTT.

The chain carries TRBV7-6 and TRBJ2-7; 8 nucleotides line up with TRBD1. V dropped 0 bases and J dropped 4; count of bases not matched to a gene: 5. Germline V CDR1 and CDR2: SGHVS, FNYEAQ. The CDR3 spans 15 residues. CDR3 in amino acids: CASSLAEGQVYEQYF. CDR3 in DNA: TGTGCCAGCAGCTTAGCTGAGGGACAGGTATACGAGCAGTACTTC.

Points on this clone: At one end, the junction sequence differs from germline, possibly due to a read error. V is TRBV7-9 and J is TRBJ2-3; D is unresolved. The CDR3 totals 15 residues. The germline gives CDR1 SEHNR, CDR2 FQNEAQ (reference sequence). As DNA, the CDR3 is TGTTCCAGCAGCTTAGTTGCTGACACCACAGATACGCAGTATTTT. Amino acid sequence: CSSSLVADTTDTQYF.

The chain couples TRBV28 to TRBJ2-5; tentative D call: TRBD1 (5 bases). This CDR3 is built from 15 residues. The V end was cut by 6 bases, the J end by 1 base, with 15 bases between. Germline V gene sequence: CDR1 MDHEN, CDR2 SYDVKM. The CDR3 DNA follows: TGTGCCAGCAGCACCAGGGTCGCTCTCCAAGAGACCCAGTACTTC. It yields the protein CASSTRVALQETQYF.

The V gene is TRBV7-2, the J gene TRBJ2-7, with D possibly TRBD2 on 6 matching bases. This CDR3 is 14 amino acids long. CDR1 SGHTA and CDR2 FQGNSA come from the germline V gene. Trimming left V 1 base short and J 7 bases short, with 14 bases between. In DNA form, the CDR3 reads TGTGCCAGCAGCTTAGGTGCGGGACGGGGAGAGCAGTACTTC. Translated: CASSLGAGRGEQYF.

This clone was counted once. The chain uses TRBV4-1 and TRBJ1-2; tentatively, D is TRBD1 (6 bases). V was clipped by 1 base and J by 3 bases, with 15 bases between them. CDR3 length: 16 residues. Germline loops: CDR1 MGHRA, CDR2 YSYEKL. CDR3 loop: CASSQATGNPYYGYTF. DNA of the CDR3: TGCGCCAGCAGCCAAGCTACAGGGAACCCGTACTATGGCTACACCTTC.

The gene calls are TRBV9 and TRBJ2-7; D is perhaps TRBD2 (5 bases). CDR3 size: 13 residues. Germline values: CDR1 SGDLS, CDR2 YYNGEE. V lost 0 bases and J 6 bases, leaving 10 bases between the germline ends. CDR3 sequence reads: CASSVGGGSEQYF. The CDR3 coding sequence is TGTGCCAGCAGCGTAGGTGGAGGTTCCGAGCAGTACTTC.

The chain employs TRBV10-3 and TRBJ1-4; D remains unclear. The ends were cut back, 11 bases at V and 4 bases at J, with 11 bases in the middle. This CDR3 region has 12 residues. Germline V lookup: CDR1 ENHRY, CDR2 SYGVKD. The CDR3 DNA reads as TGTGCCTCCTCCGCTAATAATGAAAAACTGTTTTTT. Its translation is CASSANNEKLFF.

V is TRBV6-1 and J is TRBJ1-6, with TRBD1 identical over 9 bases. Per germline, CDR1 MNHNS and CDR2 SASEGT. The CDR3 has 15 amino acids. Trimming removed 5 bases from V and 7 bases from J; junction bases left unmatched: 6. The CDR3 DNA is TGTGCCAGCAGTAAGACAGGGGGTGACAATTCACCCCTCCACTTT. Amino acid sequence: CASSKTGGDNSPLHF.

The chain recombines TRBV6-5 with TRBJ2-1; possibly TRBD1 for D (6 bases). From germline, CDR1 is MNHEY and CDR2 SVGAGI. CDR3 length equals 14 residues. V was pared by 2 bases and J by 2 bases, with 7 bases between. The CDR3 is CASSYRGTYNEQFF. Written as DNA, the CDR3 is TGTGCCAGCAGTTACAGGGGGACCTACAATGAGCAGTTCTTC.